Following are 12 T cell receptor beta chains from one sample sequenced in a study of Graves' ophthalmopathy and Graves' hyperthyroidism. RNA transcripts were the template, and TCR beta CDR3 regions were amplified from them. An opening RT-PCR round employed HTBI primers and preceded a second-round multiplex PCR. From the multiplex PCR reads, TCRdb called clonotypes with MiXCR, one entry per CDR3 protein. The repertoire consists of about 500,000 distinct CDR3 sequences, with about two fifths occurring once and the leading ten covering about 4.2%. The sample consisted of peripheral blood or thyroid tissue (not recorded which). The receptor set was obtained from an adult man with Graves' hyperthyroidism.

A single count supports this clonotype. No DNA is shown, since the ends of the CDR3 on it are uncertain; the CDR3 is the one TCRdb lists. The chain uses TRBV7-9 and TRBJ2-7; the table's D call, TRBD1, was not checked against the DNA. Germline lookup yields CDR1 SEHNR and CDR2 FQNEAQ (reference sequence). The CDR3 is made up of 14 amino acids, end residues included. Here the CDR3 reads CASSFCARGYEQYF.

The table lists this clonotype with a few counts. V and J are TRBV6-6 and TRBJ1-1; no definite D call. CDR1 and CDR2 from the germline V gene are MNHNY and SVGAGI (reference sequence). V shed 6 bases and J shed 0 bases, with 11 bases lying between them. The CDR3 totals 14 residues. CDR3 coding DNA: TGTGCCAGCAGAATAGGACGGCTGAACACTGAAGCTTTCTTT. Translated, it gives CASRIGRLNTEAFF.

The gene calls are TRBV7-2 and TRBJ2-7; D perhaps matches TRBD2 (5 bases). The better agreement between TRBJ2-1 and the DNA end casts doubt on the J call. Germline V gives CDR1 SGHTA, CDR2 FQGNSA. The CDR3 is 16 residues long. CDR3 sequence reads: CASSQEISRDYNEQFF. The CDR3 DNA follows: TGTGCCAGCAGCCAAGAGATTAGCCGGGACTACAATGAGCAGTTCTTC.

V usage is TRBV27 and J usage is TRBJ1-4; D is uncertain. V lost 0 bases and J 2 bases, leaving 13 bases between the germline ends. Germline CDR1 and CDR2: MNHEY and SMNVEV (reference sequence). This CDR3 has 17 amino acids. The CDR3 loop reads CASSLSLGRRTNEKLFF. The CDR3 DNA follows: TGTGCCAGCAGTTTATCTCTCGGCCGGCGGACTAATGAAAAACTGTTTTTT.

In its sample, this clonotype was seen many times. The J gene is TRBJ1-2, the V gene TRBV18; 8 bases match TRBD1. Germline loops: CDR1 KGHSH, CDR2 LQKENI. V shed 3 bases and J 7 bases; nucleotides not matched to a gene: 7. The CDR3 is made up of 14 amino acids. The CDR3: CASSPYGQGGGYTF. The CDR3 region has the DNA TGTGCCAGCTCACCCTACGGACAGGGAGGTGGCTACACCTTC.

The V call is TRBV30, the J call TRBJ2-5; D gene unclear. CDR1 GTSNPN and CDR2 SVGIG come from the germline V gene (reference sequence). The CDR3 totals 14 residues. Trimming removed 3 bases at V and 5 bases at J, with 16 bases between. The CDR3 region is CAWSWARTRETQYF. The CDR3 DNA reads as TGTGCCTGGAGCTGGGCCAGGACGAGGGAGACCCAGTACTTC.

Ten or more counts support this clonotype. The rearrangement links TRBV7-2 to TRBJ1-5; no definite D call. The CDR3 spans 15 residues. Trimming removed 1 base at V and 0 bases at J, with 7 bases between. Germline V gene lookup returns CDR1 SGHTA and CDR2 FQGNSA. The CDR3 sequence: CASSLETYSNQPQHF. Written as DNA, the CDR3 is TGTGCCAGCAGCTTAGAAACCTATAGCAATCAGCCCCAGCATTTT.

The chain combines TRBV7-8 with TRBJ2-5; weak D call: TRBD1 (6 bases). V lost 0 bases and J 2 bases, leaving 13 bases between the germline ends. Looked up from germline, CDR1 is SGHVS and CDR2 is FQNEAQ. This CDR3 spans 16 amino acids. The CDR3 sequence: CASSLAQGRTQETQYF. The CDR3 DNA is TGTGCCAGCAGCTTAGCCCAGGGGCGAACACAAGAGACCCAGTACTTC.

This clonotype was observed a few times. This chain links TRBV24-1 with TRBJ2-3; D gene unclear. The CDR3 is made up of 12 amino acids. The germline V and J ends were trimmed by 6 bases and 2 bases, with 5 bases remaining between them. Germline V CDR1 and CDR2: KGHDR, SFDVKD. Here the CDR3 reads CATSQYTDTQYF. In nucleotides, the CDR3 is TGTGCCACCAGTCAGTACACAGATACGCAGTATTTT.

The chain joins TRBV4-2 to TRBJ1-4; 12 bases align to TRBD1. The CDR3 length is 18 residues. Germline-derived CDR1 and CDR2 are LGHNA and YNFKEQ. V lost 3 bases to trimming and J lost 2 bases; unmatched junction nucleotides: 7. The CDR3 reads CASSHEPGQGATNEKLFF. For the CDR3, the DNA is TGTGCCAGCAGCCATGAACCGGGACAGGGGGCCACTAATGAAAAACTGTTTTTT.

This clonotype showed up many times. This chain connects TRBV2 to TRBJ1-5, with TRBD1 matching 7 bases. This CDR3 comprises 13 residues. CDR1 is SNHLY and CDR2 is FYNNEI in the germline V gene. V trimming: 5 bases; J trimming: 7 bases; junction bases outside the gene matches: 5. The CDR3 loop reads CASSLTGQQPQHF. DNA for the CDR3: TGTGCCAGCAGTCTGACGGGACAGCAGCCCCAGCATTTT.

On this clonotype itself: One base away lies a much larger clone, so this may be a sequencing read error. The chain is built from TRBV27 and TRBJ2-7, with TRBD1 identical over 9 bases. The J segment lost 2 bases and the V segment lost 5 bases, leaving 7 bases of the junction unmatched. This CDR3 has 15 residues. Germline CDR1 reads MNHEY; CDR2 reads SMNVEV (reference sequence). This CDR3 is CASSPRDREAYEQYF. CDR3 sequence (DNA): TGTGCCAGCAGTCCGCGGGACAGGGAGGCCTACGAGCAGTACTTC.